This T cell receptor beta chain was identified during a study of vaccination and CD4 T cells after COVID-19. On the study more broadly: Cells were stimulated with overlapping spike peptide pools from SARS-CoV-2, HCoV-NL63, HCoV-OC43 and HCoV-229E. Controls had a CEFX pool, an HIV-1 Nef pool, or no peptide added.

V was pared by 7 bases and J by 5 bases, with 14 bases between. The CDR3 extends over 13 amino acids. Germline CDR1 and CDR2: MGHDK and SYGVNS. The sample's treatment: roughly 11-day PBMC culture with coronavirus spike peptide pools or control peptides (ViraFEST assay). Before the COVID-19 pandemic (2011-2018), CD4+ T cells were obtained from the unexposed donor. Sequencing of DNA taken from cultured CD4+ T cells relied on the Oncomine TCR Beta short-read assay. Researchers extracted genomic DNA from CD4+ T cells that had been cultured. TCRdb redid the calling of the PCR reads with MiXCR, one entry per CDR3 protein. The repertoire holds 6,000 to 7,000 distinct CDR3 sequences, with about 24% as singletons. Regarding this clonotype: What it binds is not known.

The chain recombines TRBV25-1 with TRBJ1-2; no clear D. The clonotype originates from a human donor in good health. The sample comprised CD4+ T cells from blood, cultured in vitro. CDR3 in amino acids: CASTPLVGYGYTF. Written as DNA, the CDR3 is TGTGCCAGCACCCCGCTAGTCGGTTATGGCTACACCTTC.